This TCR beta chain was captured in a study of patients and donors after allogeneic stem cell transplantation. TCRdb re-called the RT-PCR reads with MiXCR, one entry per CDR3 protein. The sample yields 200,000 to 250,000 distinct CDR3 sequences, roughly 14% seen once. CDR3 length equals 15 residues. This clonotype was observed at least ten times. V gene TRBV21-1 combines with J gene TRBJ2-2; TRBD1 was called by the table and not checked on the DNA. TRBV21-1 is noted as a pseudogene. The sequencing sample was made of blood, either unsorted or a sorted T cell fraction (not recorded which). The TCR sequence derives from a human donor who was either an allogeneic HSCT recipient or a stem cell or donor lymphocyte infusion donor (not recorded which). It is not recorded whose cells these are; they may come from a transplant donor. The CDR3 nucleotides read TGTGCCAGCAGCACCCGGGACAGTGGCACCGGGGAGCTGTTTTTT. Its protein is CASSTRDSGTGELFF.